This T cell receptor (beta chain) was found in a study of blood T cell repertoires in COVID-19. Germline V gene lookup returns CDR1 MNHEY and CDR2 SVGEGT. V was shortened by 4 bases and J by 5 bases, with 8 bases between the two germline ends. The CDR3 has 13 residues. Only in-frame clones appear in the TCRdb table, and some are missing; sequencing was by immunoSEQ multiplex PCR. The sample includes roughly 220,000 clones, around 83% of them seen just once. This TCR was sampled from a woman older than 75 with COVID-19, enrolled during active disease. The sequencing sample was made of peripheral blood. This chain connects TRBV6-2 or TRBV6-3 to TRBJ1-4; D unclear. The CDR3 here is CASSLQWNEKLFF. The CDR3 DNA is TGTGCCAGCAGTTTACAGTGGAATGAAAAACTGTTTTTT.